Listed below are T cell receptor beta chains from one sample, sequenced in a study of T cell responses to AZD1222 COVID-19 vaccine. Data came from immunoSEQ multiplex PCR; TCRdb stores just in-frame clones and leaves some out. The sample shows about 220,000 clones, 90% to 95% of them seen only once. Source: peripheral blood, taken on day 0 of MenACWY control vaccination. The source is an adult in good health. Both conserved end residues are part of each CDR3. Each record gives: D gene, J gene, clone size, V gene, CDR3 DNA, CDR3 protein. A D gene is named only where the DNA matches it firmly. A row's size may be missing; if present it is once, few, many or a size class.

d_call: TRBD1
j_call: TRBJ1-6
clone_size: -
v_call: TRBV7-9
cdr3_nt: TGTGCCAGCAGCAAAGACAGGGAGAATTCACCCCTCCACTTT
cdr3_aa: CASSKDRENSPLHF

d_call: -
j_call: TRBJ1-1
clone_size: -
v_call: TRBV29-1
cdr3_nt: TGCAGCGTTGAGGACGGCCTGAACACTGAAGCTTTCTTT
cdr3_aa: CSVEDGLNTEAFF

d_call: TRBD1
j_call: TRBJ1-1
clone_size: -
v_call: TRBV19
cdr3_nt: TGTGCCAGTAGCCACCGGGACAGGGGGTCTGAAGCTTTCTTT
cdr3_aa: CASSHRDRGSEAFF

d_call: -
j_call: TRBJ2-6
clone_size: -
v_call: TRBV30
cdr3_nt: TGTGCCTGGAGCCAGAGAAGTGGATTCTCTGGGGCCAACGTCCTGACTTTC
cdr3_aa: CAWSQRSGFSGANVLTF

d_call: -
j_call: TRBJ1-5
clone_size: -
v_call: TRBV5-1
cdr3_nt: TGCGCCAGCAACCAACATAGCAATCAGCCCCAGCATTTT
cdr3_aa: CASNQHSNQPQHF

d_call: TRBD2
j_call: TRBJ2-3
clone_size: -
v_call: TRBV30
cdr3_nt: TGTGCCTGGAGGGTAACTCATAGCGGGGGGGTGAATACGCAGTATTTT
cdr3_aa: CAWRVTHSGGVNTQYF

d_call: -
j_call: TRBJ1-1
clone_size: -
v_call: TRBV6-1
cdr3_nt: TGTGCCAGCAGTGAACTTGGTCCTCATGAAGCTTTCTTT
cdr3_aa: CASSELGPHEAFF

d_call: -
j_call: TRBJ1-2
clone_size: -
v_call: TRBV7-9
cdr3_nt: TGTGCCAGCAGCAAAACAGGGAACTATGGCTACACCTTC
cdr3_aa: CASSKTGNYGYTF

d_call: -
j_call: TRBJ1-6
clone_size: -
v_call: TRBV18
cdr3_nt: TGTGCCAGCTCACAGACCGGGACGACCAATTCACCCCTCCACTTT
cdr3_aa: CASSQTGTTNSPLHF

d_call: TRBD2
j_call: TRBJ2-1
clone_size: -
v_call: TRBV5-5
cdr3_nt: TGTGCCAGCAGCTTGACTAGCGGGGGGACCCATGAGCAGTTCTTC
cdr3_aa: CASSLTSGGTHEQFF

d_call: -
j_call: TRBJ2-7
clone_size: -
v_call: TRBV20-1
cdr3_nt: TGCAGTGCTAGGTCGGAGCAGTACTTC
cdr3_aa: CSARSEQYF

d_call: -
j_call: TRBJ2-1
clone_size: -
v_call: TRBV4-3
cdr3_nt: TGCGCCAGCAGCCAGTTCCAGGGTACAATTAATGAGCAGTTCTTC
cdr3_aa: CASSQFQGTINEQFF

d_call: -
j_call: TRBJ2-3
clone_size: -
v_call: TRBV5-4
cdr3_nt: TGTGCCAGCAGCTTGATAGGGTCAGGAGATACGCAGTATTTT
cdr3_aa: CASSLIGSGDTQYF

d_call: -
j_call: TRBJ1-1
clone_size: -
v_call: TRBV4-3
cdr3_nt: TGCGCCAGCAGCCTAGACACGAACACTGAAGCTTTCTTT
cdr3_aa: CASSLDTNTEAFF

d_call: TRBD1
j_call: TRBJ2-5
clone_size: -
v_call: TRBV27
cdr3_nt: TGTGCCAGCAGCTCCGTGAGACAGGGGCAAGAGACCCAGTACTTC
cdr3_aa: CASSSVRQGQETQYF

d_call: TRBD1
j_call: TRBJ2-2
clone_size: few
v_call: TRBV5-1
cdr3_nt: TGCGCCAGCAGCACGGACAGGGTGGACACCGGGGAGCTGTTTTTT
cdr3_aa: CASSTDRVDTGELFF

d_call: -
j_call: TRBJ1-2
clone_size: -
v_call: TRBV19
cdr3_nt: TGTGCCAGTAGTATAGCAAGGCAGCTCCGCTATGGCTACACCTTC
cdr3_aa: CASSIARQLRYGYTF

d_call: -
j_call: TRBJ1-5
clone_size: -
v_call: TRBV3-1/TRBV3-2
cdr3_nt: TGTGCCAGCAGCCAAGATGATGGTAGCAATCAGCCCCAGCATTTT
cdr3_aa: CASSQDDGSNQPQHF

d_call: -
j_call: TRBJ2-5
clone_size: -
v_call: TRBV5-4
cdr3_nt: TGTGCCAGCAGCCCAACGGGACTGAAAGGACGAGAGACCCAGTACTTC
cdr3_aa: CASSPTGLKGRETQYF

d_call: -
j_call: TRBJ1-1
clone_size: -
v_call: TRBV29-1
cdr3_nt: TGCAGCGTTGAATTGGGGGTTGAAGCTTTCTTT
cdr3_aa: CSVELGVEAFF

d_call: -
j_call: TRBJ2-7
clone_size: -
v_call: TRBV7-9
cdr3_nt: TGTGCCAGCAGCCTCTCAGGGACGGCGGGCGAGCAGTACTTC
cdr3_aa: CASSLSGTAGEQYF

d_call: TRBD1
j_call: TRBJ2-7
clone_size: -
v_call: TRBV27
cdr3_nt: TGTGCCAGTAGCCAAGAGGACAGGGTGAGATACGAGCAGTACTTC
cdr3_aa: CASSQEDRVRYEQYF

d_call: -
j_call: TRBJ1-4
clone_size: -
v_call: TRBV5-1
cdr3_nt: TGCGCCAGCAGTGCGGAGCTTAATGAAAAACTGTTTTTT
cdr3_aa: CASSAELNEKLFF

d_call: -
j_call: TRBJ1-1
clone_size: -
v_call: TRBV5-1
cdr3_nt: TGCGCCAGCAGCGTAGGACAGTACACTGAAGCTTTCTTT
cdr3_aa: CASSVGQYTEAFF

d_call: TRBD2
j_call: TRBJ2-1
clone_size: -
v_call: TRBV27
cdr3_nt: TGTGCCAGCAGTTCCCCGGGACTAGCAGGCAATGAGCAGTTCTTC
cdr3_aa: CASSSPGLAGNEQFF

d_call: -
j_call: TRBJ1-2
clone_size: -
v_call: TRBV7-2
cdr3_nt: TGTGCCAGCAGGATGGGGGGATACAACTATGGCTACACCTTC
cdr3_aa: CASRMGGYNYGYTF

d_call: -
j_call: TRBJ1-5
clone_size: -
v_call: TRBV6-5
cdr3_nt: TGTGCCAGCAGCCCAACAGGGAACGGCAATCAGCCCCAGCATTTT
cdr3_aa: CASSPTGNGNQPQHF

d_call: -
j_call: TRBJ1-1
clone_size: once
v_call: TRBV28
cdr3_nt: TGTGCCAGCAGTTTAGGTCAGAACACTGAAGCTTTCTTT
cdr3_aa: CASSLGQNTEAFF

d_call: -
j_call: TRBJ2-2
clone_size: -
v_call: TRBV5-4
cdr3_nt: TGTGCCAGCAGCTTGTCACTGAACACCGGGGAGCTGTTTTTT
cdr3_aa: CASSLSLNTGELFF

d_call: -
j_call: TRBJ1-2
clone_size: -
v_call: TRBV7-9
cdr3_nt: TGTGCCAGCAGCTTAGCGATCGGGGGGCGAGATGGCTACACCTTC
cdr3_aa: CASSLAIGGRDGYTF

d_call: TRBD1
j_call: TRBJ1-6
clone_size: -
v_call: TRBV7-2
cdr3_nt: TGTGCCAGCAGCTTAATCCGGGACAGCTACTCCAATTCACCCCTCCACTTT
cdr3_aa: CASSLIRDSYSNSPLHF

d_call: -
j_call: TRBJ2-7
clone_size: -
v_call: TRBV7-2
cdr3_nt: TGTGCCAGCAGCTTAGTCGGGACAAGCCCTATTGAGCAGTACTTC
cdr3_aa: CASSLVGTSPIEQYF

d_call: TRBD2
j_call: TRBJ2-1
clone_size: -
v_call: TRBV7-2
cdr3_nt: TGTGCCAGCAGCTTAGCGGGACTAGCGGGTAGGGATGAGCAGTTCTTC
cdr3_aa: CASSLAGLAGRDEQFF

d_call: TRBD1
j_call: TRBJ1-3
clone_size: -
v_call: TRBV5-5
cdr3_nt: TGTGCCAGCACCAGCAGGGACAGCTCTGGAAACACCATATATTTT
cdr3_aa: CASTSRDSSGNTIYF

d_call: -
j_call: TRBJ1-6
clone_size: -
v_call: TRBV5-1
cdr3_nt: TGCGCCAGCAGCTTGATAGGAAGGGATCGATCACCCCTCCACTTT
cdr3_aa: CASSLIGRDRSPLHF

d_call: -
j_call: TRBJ1-5
clone_size: once
v_call: TRBV4-1
cdr3_nt: TGCGCCAGCAGCCTTACAGGCAGAGGTAGCAATCAGCCCCAGCATTTT
cdr3_aa: CASSLTGRGSNQPQHF

d_call: TRBD1
j_call: TRBJ1-1
clone_size: -
v_call: TRBV5-4
cdr3_nt: TGTGCCAGCAGCTTAACAGGGGGATGGAGCACTGAAGCTTTCTTT
cdr3_aa: CASSLTGGWSTEAFF

d_call: TRBD2
j_call: TRBJ2-3
clone_size: once
v_call: TRBV6-6
cdr3_nt: TGTGCCAGCAGTTACTCAGGAGCGGGGGGGACAGATACGCAGTATTTT
cdr3_aa: CASSYSGAGGTDTQYF

d_call: TRBD1
j_call: TRBJ1-2
clone_size: -
v_call: TRBV30
cdr3_nt: TGTGCCTGGAGTTCCCGGACAGGGGCCTATGGCTACACCTTC
cdr3_aa: CAWSSRTGAYGYTF

d_call: -
j_call: TRBJ1-1
clone_size: -
v_call: TRBV9
cdr3_nt: TGTGCCAGCAGCGTAGCCTCTCAGGGAGGGGGGACTGAAGCTTTCTTT
cdr3_aa: CASSVASQGGGTEAFF

d_call: -
j_call: TRBJ1-5
clone_size: -
v_call: TRBV2
cdr3_nt: TGTGCCAGCAGATCGAGGGATCAGCCCCAGCATTTT
cdr3_aa: CASRSRDQPQHF

d_call: -
j_call: TRBJ2-2
clone_size: once
v_call: TRBV5-6
cdr3_nt: TGTGCCAGCAGCTTTGCGGGGAACGGGGAGCTGTTTTTT
cdr3_aa: CASSFAGNGELFF

d_call: -
j_call: TRBJ1-4
clone_size: -
v_call: TRBV10-2
cdr3_nt: TGCGCCATCCGGCGGGACGGAGAAAATGAAAAACTGTTTTTT
cdr3_aa: CAIRRDGENEKLFF

d_call: -
j_call: TRBJ1-1
clone_size: -
v_call: TRBV3-1/TRBV3-2
cdr3_nt: TGTGCCAGCAGCCAAGACAGGGGTGGTGAAGCTTTCTTT
cdr3_aa: CASSQDRGGEAFF

d_call: -
j_call: TRBJ2-5
clone_size: -
v_call: TRBV7-2
cdr3_nt: TGTGCCAGCAGCCAATTGTCTCAGACCCAGTACTTC
cdr3_aa: CASSQLSQTQYF

d_call: -
j_call: TRBJ1-4
clone_size: once
v_call: TRBV4-2
cdr3_nt: TGTGCCAGCAGCCAAGATGGCGCAACTAATGAAAAACTGTTTTTT
cdr3_aa: CASSQDGATNEKLFF

d_call: -
j_call: TRBJ1-2
clone_size: -
v_call: TRBV6-1
cdr3_nt: TGTGCCAGCAGTGAAAGGTACGGGGCCTATGGCTACACCTTC
cdr3_aa: CASSERYGAYGYTF

d_call: TRBD1
j_call: TRBJ1-6
clone_size: once
v_call: TRBV5-6
cdr3_nt: TGTGCCAGCAGCGATCGACAGGGGCGGTATTCACCCCTCCACTTT
cdr3_aa: CASSDRQGRYSPLHF

d_call: -
j_call: TRBJ1-5
clone_size: -
v_call: TRBV7-8
cdr3_nt: TGTGCCAGCAGCGAACAGGTTCGCCAGCCCCAGCATTTT
cdr3_aa: CASSEQVRQPQHF

d_call: -
j_call: TRBJ1-5
clone_size: once
v_call: TRBV4-1
cdr3_nt: TGCGCCAGCAGCCAAGAGGGACAAAGAGATCAGCCCCAGCATTTT
cdr3_aa: CASSQEGQRDQPQHF

d_call: -
j_call: TRBJ1-2
clone_size: -
v_call: TRBV4-1
cdr3_nt: TGCGCCAGCAGCCAAGATCTTGGGCGGGCTAACTATGGCTACACCTTC
cdr3_aa: CASSQDLGRANYGYTF

d_call: TRBD2
j_call: TRBJ2-1
clone_size: -
v_call: TRBV5-1
cdr3_nt: TGCGCCAGCAGCGGGCCCTCGGGCGGGGGGATGGATGAGCAGTTCTTC
cdr3_aa: CASSGPSGGGMDEQFF

d_call: TRBD1
j_call: TRBJ1-2
clone_size: -
v_call: TRBV3-1/TRBV3-2
cdr3_nt: TGTGCCAGCCGGGACAGGGCGTACGATGGCTACACCTTC
cdr3_aa: CASRDRAYDGYTF

d_call: -
j_call: TRBJ2-1
clone_size: -
v_call: TRBV10-3
cdr3_nt: TGTGCCATCAGTGATGACGGACGCGCCTACAATGAGCAGTTCTTC
cdr3_aa: CAISDDGRAYNEQFF

d_call: -
j_call: TRBJ1-1
clone_size: -
v_call: TRBV6-1
cdr3_nt: TGTGCCAGCAGTGAATCAATCATCGGGGAAGCTTTCTTT
cdr3_aa: CASSESIIGEAFF

d_call: TRBD1
j_call: TRBJ2-4
clone_size: -
v_call: TRBV6-6
cdr3_nt: TGTGCCAGCAGTCCCGCGGACAGGGTAGTCAAAAACATTCAGTACTTC
cdr3_aa: CASSPADRVVKNIQYF

d_call: -
j_call: TRBJ1-1
clone_size: -
v_call: TRBV3-1/TRBV3-2
cdr3_nt: TGTGCCAGCAGCCAATGGGGGCAGGGGATGAACACTGAAGCTTTCTTT
cdr3_aa: CASSQWGQGMNTEAFF

d_call: -
j_call: TRBJ2-1
clone_size: -
v_call: TRBV29-1
cdr3_nt: TGCAGCTCCAAAAAAGGGGGTTCCTACAATGAGCAGTTCTTC
cdr3_aa: CSSKKGGSYNEQFF

d_call: TRBD1
j_call: TRBJ1-1
clone_size: -
v_call: TRBV10-2
cdr3_nt: TGCGCCACCTGGACAGGGAAGAACACTGAAGCTTTCTTT
cdr3_aa: CATWTGKNTEAFF

d_call: TRBD2
j_call: TRBJ2-1
clone_size: -
v_call: TRBV6-5
cdr3_nt: TGTGCCAGCAGTAAGCGGGGGGGCTGGTATGAGCAGTTCTTC
cdr3_aa: CASSKRGGWYEQFF